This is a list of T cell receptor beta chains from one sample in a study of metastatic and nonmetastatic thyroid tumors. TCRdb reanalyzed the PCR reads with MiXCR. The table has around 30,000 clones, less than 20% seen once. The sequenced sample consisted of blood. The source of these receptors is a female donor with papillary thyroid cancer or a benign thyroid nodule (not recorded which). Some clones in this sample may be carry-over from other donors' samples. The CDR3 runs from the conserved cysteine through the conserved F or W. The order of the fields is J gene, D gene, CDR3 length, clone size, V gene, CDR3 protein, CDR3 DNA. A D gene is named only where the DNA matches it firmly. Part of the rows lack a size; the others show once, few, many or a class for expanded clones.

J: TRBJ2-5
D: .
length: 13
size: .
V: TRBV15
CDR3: CATSRDQGETQYF
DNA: TGTGCCACCAGCAGAGACCAAGGGGAGACCCAGTACTTC

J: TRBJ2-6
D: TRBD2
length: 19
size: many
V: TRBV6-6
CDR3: CASSPRTSGRGAGANVLTF
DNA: TGTGCCAGCAGTCCCCGGACTAGCGGGAGGGGGGCTGGGGCCAACGTCCTGACTTTC

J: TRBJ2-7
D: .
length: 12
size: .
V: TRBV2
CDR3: CASSLLNYEQYF
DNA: TGTGCCAGCAGTCTCCTTAACTACGAGCAGTACTTC

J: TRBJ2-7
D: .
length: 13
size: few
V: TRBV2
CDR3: CASEGQESYEQYF
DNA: TGTGCCAGCGAGGGGCAGGAATCCTACGAGCAGTACTTC

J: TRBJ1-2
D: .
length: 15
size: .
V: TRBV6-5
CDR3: CASSYSGGAWYGYTF
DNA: TGTGCCAGCAGTTACAGCGGGGGGGCTTGGTATGGCTACACCTTC

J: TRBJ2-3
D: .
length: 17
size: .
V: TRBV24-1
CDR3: CATSDRLGSSFTDTQYF
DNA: TGTGCCACCAGTGATCGCCTGGGGTCTAGTTTCACAGATACGCAGTATTTT

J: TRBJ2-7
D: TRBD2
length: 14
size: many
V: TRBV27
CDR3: CASRKTGGSYEQYF
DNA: TGTGCCAGCAGAAAAACGGGGGGGAGCTACGAGCAGTACTTC

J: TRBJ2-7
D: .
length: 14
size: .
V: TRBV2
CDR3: CASSDPLSSYEQYF
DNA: TGTGCCAGCAGCGATCCCCTGAGCTCCTACGAGCAGTACTTC

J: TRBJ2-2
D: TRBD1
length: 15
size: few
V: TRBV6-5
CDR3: CASSYGQGDTGELFF
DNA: TGTGCCAGCAGTTACGGACAGGGGGACACCGGGGAGCTGTTTTTT

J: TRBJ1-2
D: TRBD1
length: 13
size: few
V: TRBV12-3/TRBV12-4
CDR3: CASTDRVKVGYTF
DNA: TGTGCCAGCACGGACAGGGTCAAGGTTGGCTACACCTTC

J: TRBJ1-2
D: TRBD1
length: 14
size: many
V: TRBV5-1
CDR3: CASRPSGQSYGYTF
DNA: TGCGCCAGCAGACCTTCGGGACAGAGCTATGGCTACACCTTC

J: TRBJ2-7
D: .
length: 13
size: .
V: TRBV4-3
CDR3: CASSQDTFYEQYF
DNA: TGCGCCAGCAGCCAAGATACCTTCTACGAGCAGTACTTC

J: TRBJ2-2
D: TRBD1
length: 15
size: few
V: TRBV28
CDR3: CASSPRTGAGGELFF
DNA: TGTGCCAGCAGTCCACGGACAGGGGCCGGCGGGGAGCTGTTTTTT

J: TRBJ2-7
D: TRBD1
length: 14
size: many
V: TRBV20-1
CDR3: CSARKTGVIYEQYF
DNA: TGCAGTGCTAGGAAAACAGGGGTGATCTACGAGCAGTACTTC

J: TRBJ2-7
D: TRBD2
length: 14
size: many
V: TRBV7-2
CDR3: CASSPRTRWVEQYF
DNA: TGTGCCAGCAGCCCGAGGACTAGGTGGGTCGAGCAGTACTTC

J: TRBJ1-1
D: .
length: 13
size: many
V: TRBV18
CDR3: CASSHDRVTEAFF
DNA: TGTGCCAGCTCACACGATAGGGTCACTGAAGCTTTCTTT

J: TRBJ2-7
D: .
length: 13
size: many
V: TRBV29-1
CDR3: CSGRGQTSYEQYF
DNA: TGCAGCGGACGTGGACAGACCTCCTACGAGCAGTACTTC

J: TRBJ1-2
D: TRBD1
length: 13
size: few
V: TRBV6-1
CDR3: CASSRDSHYGYTF
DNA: TGTGCCAGCAGCCGGGACAGTCACTATGGCTACACCTTC

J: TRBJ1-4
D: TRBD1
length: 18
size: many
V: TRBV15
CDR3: CATSRERQGGFSGEKLFF
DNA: TGTGCCACCAGCAGAGAGAGACAGGGAGGGTTCTCTGGCGAAAAACTGTTTTTT

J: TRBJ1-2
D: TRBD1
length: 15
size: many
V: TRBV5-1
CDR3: CASSRPGQGNYGYTF
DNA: TGCGCCAGCAGCAGGCCCGGACAGGGGAACTATGGCTACACCTTC

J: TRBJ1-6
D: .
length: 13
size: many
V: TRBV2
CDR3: CASSQDPRSPLHF
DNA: TGTGCCAGCAGTCAGGACCCTAGATCACCCCTCCACTTT

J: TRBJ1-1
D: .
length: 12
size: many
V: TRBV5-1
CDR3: CASKGVNTEAFF
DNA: TGCGCCAGCAAGGGGGTGAACACTGAAGCTTTCTTT

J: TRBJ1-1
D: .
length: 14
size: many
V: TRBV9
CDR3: CASSVGTVPTEAFF
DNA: TGTGCCAGCAGCGTAGGGACAGTCCCCACTGAAGCTTTCTTT

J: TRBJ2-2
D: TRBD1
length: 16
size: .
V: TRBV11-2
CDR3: CASRPGTGLIGGELFF
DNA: TGTGCCAGCAGACCTGGGACAGGGCTCATCGGCGGGGAGCTGTTTTTT

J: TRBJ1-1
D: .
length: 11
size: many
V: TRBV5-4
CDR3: CASIGQPEAFF
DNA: TGTGCCAGCATAGGACAGCCTGAAGCTTTCTTT

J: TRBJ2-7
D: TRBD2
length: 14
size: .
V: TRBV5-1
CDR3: CASTREASGYEQYF
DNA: TGCGCCAGCACCCGAGAGGCTAGCGGGTACGAGCAGTACTTC

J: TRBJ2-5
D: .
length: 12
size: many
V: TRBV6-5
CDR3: CASSYSPETQYF
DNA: TGTGCCAGCAGTTACTCGCCCGAGACCCAGTACTTC

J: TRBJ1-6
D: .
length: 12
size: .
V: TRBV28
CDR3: CASGSTGLPLHF
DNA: TGTGCCAGCGGATCAACAGGTTTACCCCTCCACTTT

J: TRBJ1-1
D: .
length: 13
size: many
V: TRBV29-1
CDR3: CSVRPTWGTEAFF
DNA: TGCAGCGTCAGACCTACCTGGGGCACTGAAGCTTTCTTT

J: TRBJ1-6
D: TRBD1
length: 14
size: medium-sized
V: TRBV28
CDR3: CASSLPGQTSPLHF
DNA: TGTGCCAGCAGTTTACCGGGACAGACGTCACCCCTCCACTTT

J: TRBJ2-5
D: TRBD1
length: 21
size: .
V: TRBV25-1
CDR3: CASSPRDRGWSGANDQETQYF
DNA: TGTGCCAGCAGCCCCCGGGACAGGGGTTGGTCTGGGGCCAACGACCAAGAGACCCAGTACTTC

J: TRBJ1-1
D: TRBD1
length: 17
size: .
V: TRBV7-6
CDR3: CAGSHRPGDRGGTEAFF
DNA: TGTGCCGGCAGTCATCGGCCGGGTGACAGGGGAGGCACTGAAGCTTTCTTT

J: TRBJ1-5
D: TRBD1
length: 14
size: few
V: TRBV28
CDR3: CASDNRGLHQPQHF
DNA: TGTGCCAGCGACAACAGGGGGCTCCATCAGCCCCAGCATTTT

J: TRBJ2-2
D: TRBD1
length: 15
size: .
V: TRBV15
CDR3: CATSRGTGDTGELFF
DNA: TGTGCCACCAGCAGAGGGACAGGGGACACCGGGGAGCTGTTTTTT

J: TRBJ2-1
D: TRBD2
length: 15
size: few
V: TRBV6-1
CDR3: CASRLAGSSYNEQFF
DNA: TGTGCCAGCAGGCTAGCGGGAAGCTCCTACAATGAGCAGTTCTTC

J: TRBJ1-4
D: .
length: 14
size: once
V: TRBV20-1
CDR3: CSATTQGPNEKLFF
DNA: TGCAGTGCTACTACACAGGGCCCTAATGAAAAACTGTTTTTT

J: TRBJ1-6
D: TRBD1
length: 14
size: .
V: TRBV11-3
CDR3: CASSSSPGGSPLHF
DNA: TGTGCCAGCAGCTCCTCGCCAGGGGGATCACCCCTCCACTTT

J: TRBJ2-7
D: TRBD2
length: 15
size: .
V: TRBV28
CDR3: CATQIRLAGPYEQYF
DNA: TGTGCCACCCAAATCCGACTAGCGGGGCCTTACGAGCAGTACTTC

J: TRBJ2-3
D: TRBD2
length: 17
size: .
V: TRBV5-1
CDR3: CASSLGTSGSAGDTQYF
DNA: TGCGCCAGCAGCTTGGGGACTAGCGGGAGTGCGGGAGATACGCAGTATTTT

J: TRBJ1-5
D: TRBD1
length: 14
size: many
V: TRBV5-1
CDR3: CASSPGTDHQPQHF
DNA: TGCGCCAGCAGCCCCGGGACAGACCATCAGCCCCAGCATTTT

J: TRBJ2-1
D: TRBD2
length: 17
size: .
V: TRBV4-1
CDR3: CASSRSQSGSSYNEQFF
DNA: TGCGCCAGCAGCCGTTCTCAGAGCGGGAGCTCCTACAATGAGCAGTTCTTC

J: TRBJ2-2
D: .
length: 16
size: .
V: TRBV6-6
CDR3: CASRLTTGAAAGELFF
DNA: TGTGCCAGCAGACTTACCACGGGAGCCGCAGCCGGGGAGCTGTTTTTT

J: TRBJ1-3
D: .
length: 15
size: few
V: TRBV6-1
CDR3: CASSEAPGSGNTIYF
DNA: TGTGCCAGCAGTGAAGCCCCGGGGTCTGGAAACACCATATATTTT

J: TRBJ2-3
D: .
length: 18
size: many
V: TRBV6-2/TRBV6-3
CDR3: CASSYNLWAAASTDTQYF
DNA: TGTGCCAGCAGTTACAACCTCTGGGCGGCTGCTAGCACAGATACGCAGTATTTT

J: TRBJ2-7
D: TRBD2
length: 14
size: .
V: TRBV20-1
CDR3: CSARLPSGGYGQYF
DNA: TGCAGTGCTAGACTGCCTAGCGGGGGGTACGGGCAGTACTTC

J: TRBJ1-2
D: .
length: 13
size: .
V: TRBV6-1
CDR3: CASSPPKTDGYTF
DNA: TGTGCCAGCAGTCCCCCCAAGACAGACGGCTACACCTTC

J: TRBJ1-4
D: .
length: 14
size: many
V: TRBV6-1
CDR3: CASGRDEWSEKLFF
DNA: TGTGCCAGCGGCCGGGACGAATGGAGTGAAAAACTGTTTTTT

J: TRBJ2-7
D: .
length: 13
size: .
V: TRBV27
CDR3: CASSLSDGYEQYF
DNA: TGTGCCAGCAGTTTAAGCGACGGCTACGAGCAGTACTTC

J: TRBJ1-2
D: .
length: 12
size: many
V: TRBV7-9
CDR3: CASSVLFYGYTF
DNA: TGTGCCAGCAGCGTACTCTTCTATGGCTACACCTTC

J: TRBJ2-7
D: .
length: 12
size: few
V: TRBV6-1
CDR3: CSSMGASYDQYF
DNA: TGTTCCAGCATGGGGGCCTCCTACGATCAGTACTTC

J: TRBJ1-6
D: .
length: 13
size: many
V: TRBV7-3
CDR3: CASSPDRDSPLHF
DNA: TGTGCCAGCAGCCCCGACCGAGATTCACCCCTCCACTTT

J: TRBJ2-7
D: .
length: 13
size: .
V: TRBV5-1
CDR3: CASISGRLYEQYF
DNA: TGCGCCAGCATCTCGGGTCGTTTATACGAGCAGTACTTC

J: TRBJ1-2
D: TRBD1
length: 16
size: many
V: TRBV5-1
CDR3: CASSLPPGQGFGGYTF
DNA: TGCGCCAGCAGCCTACCTCCGGGACAGGGTTTTGGTGGCTACACCTTC

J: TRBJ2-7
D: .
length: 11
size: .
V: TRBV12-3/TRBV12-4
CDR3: CASSRGGEQYF
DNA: TGTGCCAGCAGTAGGGGCGGCGAGCAGTACTTC

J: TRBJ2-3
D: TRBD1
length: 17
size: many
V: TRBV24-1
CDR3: CATSDLPGQGGTDTQYF
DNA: TGTGCCACCAGTGATTTACCGGGACAGGGAGGCACAGATACGCAGTATTTT

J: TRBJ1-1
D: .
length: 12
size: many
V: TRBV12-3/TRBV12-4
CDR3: CASRQGWAEAFF
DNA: TGTGCCAGCAGACAGGGTTGGGCTGAAGCTTTCTTT

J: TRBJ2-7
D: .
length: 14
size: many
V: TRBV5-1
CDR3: CASSEDRESGEQYF
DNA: TGCGCCAGCAGCGAGGACCGGGAGTCAGGCGAGCAGTACTTC